The 14 T cell receptor beta chains below all came from one sample that was sequenced in a study of T cell changes during pregnancy in multiple sclerosis (dated by TCRdb to the late 2010s). The library was prepared using the immunoSEQ multiplex PCR assay. The table was pulled from immuneACCESS by TCRdb, which kept in-frame rearrangements only. Such tables lose some clones; where checked, under half of the loss comes from unresolved V genes, and the rest has no known cause. This sample gives under 70,000 clones in total; less than 95% of them show up just once. The top ten hold about 0.5% of the sample. The sample consisted of CD4+ T cells from peripheral blood mononuclear cells, taken after pregnancy. Receptor source: a female donor in good health, enrolled as a control in a pregnancy study.

The chain couples TRBV4-3 to TRBJ2-5, with TRBD2 matching over 10 bases. The CDR3 totals 16 residues. V shed 0 bases, J shed 5 bases, and the junction held 6 bases outside the gene matches. Germline values: CDR1 LGHNA, CDR2 YSLEER. The CDR3 coding sequence is TGCGCCAGCAGCCAAGATCCTAGCGGGGGATCGGAGACCCAGTACTTC. Protein product: CASSQDPSGGSETQYF.

The chain has TRBV4-1 and TRBJ2-1; 9 bases fit TRBD1. This CDR3 contains 14 residues. J was trimmed by 7 bases and V by 4 bases; bases with no gene match: 5. CDR1 and CDR2 from the germline V gene are MGHRA and YSYEKL. CDR3 protein: CASSRTGAVNEQFF. The CDR3 DNA reads TGCGCCAGCAGCCGGACAGGGGCTGTTAATGAGCAGTTCTTC.

V usage is TRBV11-2 and J usage is TRBJ1-4; unclear D gene. The V end was cut by 0 bases, the J end by 2 bases, with 7 bases between. The germline CDR1 and CDR2 sequences are SGHAT and FQNNGV. This CDR3 is 15 amino acids long. The DNA for the CDR3 is TGTGCCAGCAGCTTAGACGGGAAGACTAATGAAAAACTGTTTTTT. It codes for CASSLDGKTNEKLFF.

The rearrangement uses TRBV30 and TRBJ1-5; 10 nucleotides align to TRBD1. Germline values: CDR1 GTSNPN, CDR2 SVGIG (reference sequence). V was pared by 3 bases and J by 7 bases, with 9 bases of the junction left unmatched. CDR3 length: 15 amino acids. The CDR3 region has the DNA TGTGCCTGGAGCCTCGGACAGGGGGAAGTCCAGCCCCAGCATTTT. This encodes CAWSLGQGEVQPQHF.

CDR3 amino acids: CASSLGQGLGGTEAFF. The CDR3 DNA is TGTGCCAGCAGCTTGGGACAGGGGTTAGGGGGAACTGAAGCTTTCTTT. The chain combines TRBV9 with TRBJ1-1; 10 bases fit TRBD1. Per germline, CDR1 SGDLS and CDR2 YYNGEE. V lost 4 bases to trimming and J lost 5 bases; unmatched junction nucleotides: 11. This CDR3 has 16 amino acids.

The chain joins TRBV13 to TRBJ2-3, with a tentative D call TRBD1 (5 bases). V lost 5 bases to trimming and J lost 0 bases, with 12 bases between them. The germline V gene has CDR1 PRHDT and CDR2 FYEKMQ (reference sequence). The CDR3 spans 15 residues. CDR3 in amino acids: CASSRRETSTDTQYF. CDR3 nucleotide sequence: TGTGCCAGCAGCCGCAGGGAAACTAGCACAGATACGCAGTATTTT. Combining the CDR3 with reference TRBV13 and TRBJ2-3 gives the whole variable domain AAGVIQSPRHLIKEKRETATLKCYPIPRHDTVYWYQQGPGQDPQFLISFYEKMQSDKGSIPDRFSAQQFSDYHSELNMSSLELGDSALYFCASSRRETSTDTQYFGPGTRLTVL.

The chain links TRBV6-5 to TRBJ1-1; D gene ambiguous. The V end lost 0 bases, the J end lost 3 bases, and 11 bases lay between the germline ends. The CDR3 is 15 amino acids. The V gene's germline CDR1 is MNHEY and CDR2 SVGAGI. DNA for the CDR3: TGTGCCAGCAGTTACTCTGCACTTGTGGACACTGAAGCTTTCTTT. It is translated as CASSYSALVDTEAFF.

The chain combines TRBV5-1 with TRBJ2-7, with D perhaps TRBD1 (7 bases). This CDR3 is built from 13 residues. Germline V gene sequence: CDR1 SGHRS, CDR2 YFSETQ. V lost 5 bases and J lost 0, with 9 bases in between. The CDR3 loop reads CASRRDSSYEQYF. In DNA, the CDR3 is TGCGCCAGCAGGCGGGACAGCTCCTACGAGCAGTACTTC.

The chain employs TRBV5-1 and TRBJ1-2; 9 nucleotides align to TRBD1. Germline CDR1 reads SGHRS; CDR2 reads YFSETQ. This CDR3 has 16 residues. The V gene end was trimmed by 1 base and the J gene end by 4 bases; junction bases not matched to a gene: 8. CDR3 sequence (DNA): TGCGCCAGCAGCTTGTTCAGCACAGGGGGCGGCTATGGCTACACCTTC. Translating it yields CASSLFSTGGGYGYTF.

The gene calls are TRBV7-9 and TRBJ1-2; weak D call: TRBD1 (6 bases). V shed 1 base and J shed 6 bases, with 18 bases lying between them. From germline, CDR1 is SEHNR and CDR2 FQNEAQ (reference sequence). The CDR3 extends over 16 amino acids. CDR3 nucleotide sequence: TGTGCCAGCAGCTTAGGGGAACAGGGCCTAGGTGATGGCTACACCTTC. Its translation: CASSLGEQGLGDGYTF.

The chain links TRBV30 to TRBJ2-5, with TRBD2 as a possible D gene (5 bases). This CDR3 comprises 13 residues. Between the trimmed V and J ends, which lost 3 bases and 1 base, there was a span of 9 bases. The germline V gene has CDR1 GTSNPN and CDR2 SVGIG (reference sequence). In DNA, the CDR3 is TGTGCCTGGAGGCGGGCGGCCCAAGAGACCCAGTACTTC. Translation: CAWRRAAQETQYF.

This chain joins TRBV30 and TRBJ1-2; D may be TRBD1 (6 bases). Trimming pared 5 bases from V and 5 bases from J, leaving 12 bases between. Germline V gene lookup returns CDR1 GTSNPN and CDR2 SVGIG (reference sequence). The CDR3 spans 12 residues. CDR3 region: CAWAGTIYGYTF. Written as DNA, the CDR3 is TGTGCCTGGGCCGGGACAATATATGGCTACACCTTC.

The chain combines TRBV7-2 with TRBJ2-7; the match to TRBD2 covers 8 bases. The CDR3 consists of 15 residues. Germline loops: CDR1 SGHTA, CDR2 FQGNSA. Germline trimming cut 5 bases from V and 2 bases from J; bases unmatched to any gene: 8. CDR3 in amino acids: CASSPSAGGAYEQYF. The CDR3 DNA is TGTGCCAGCAGCCCTAGCGCCGGGGGGGCCTACGAGCAGTACTTC.

This chain connects TRBV18 to TRBJ2-1, with 9 bases identical to TRBD1. Germline lookup yields CDR1 KGHSH and CDR2 LQKENI. The CDR3 length is 14 residues. With 6 bases clipped from V and 8 bases from J, the junction kept 8 bases outside the gene matches. The CDR3 DNA follows: TGTGCCAGCTCGGGACAGGGCTCGATGGATGAGCAGTTCTTC. This translates into CASSGQGSMDEQFF.